These 3 T cell receptor beta chains share one sample of origin, sequenced in a study of T-cell reconstitution after alpha-beta-depleted transplantation in children. The TCRbeta library was prepared with unique molecular identifiers. TCRdb called the PCR reads again in MiXCR, with one record for every CDR3 protein. The sample lists around 440,000 distinct CDR3 sequences, roughly a tenth occurring once. Sequenced material: PBMCs, taken before TCRalphabeta/CD19-depleted stem cell transplant. The source of these receptors is a child under 10 years old with inherited bone marrow failure, due to receive a stem cell transplant.

This clonotype was recorded at least ten times. V is TRBV4-3 and J is TRBJ2-1, with TRBD2 matching 10 bases. This CDR3 contains 17 residues. CDR1 and CDR2 from the germline V gene are LGHNA and YSLEER. J lost 6 bases, V lost 0 bases, and 8 bases had no gene match. CDR3 DNA: TGCGCCAGCAGCCAAGATGTCAGTAGCGGGAGGTTCAATGAGCAGTTCTTC. It codes for CASSQDVSSGRFNEQFF.

A note on this clonotype: This may be a read error: a much more frequent sequence differs by one nucleotide. The rearrangement joins TRBV6-1 to TRBJ2-7, with D possibly called TRBD1 or TRBD2 (5 bases each). CDR3 length equals 14 residues. Germline-derived CDR1 and CDR2 are MNHNS and SASEGT. The CDR3 nucleotides are TGTGCCAGCAGTGCCGCCTCCGGGGCCTACGAGCAGCACTTC. This sequence encodes CASSAASGAYEQHF.

This clonotype was seen at least ten times. The V and J genes are TRBV19 and TRBJ1-2; unclear D gene. CDR3 length: 10 residues. Per the germline V gene, CDR1 is LNHDA and CDR2 is SQIVND (reference sequence). Trimming took off 5 bases at V and 4 bases at J, with 2 bases between the two ends. The CDR3: CASSSYGYTF. The CDR3 nucleotides read TGTGCCAGTAGTTCCTATGGCTACACCTTC.